This is a list of T cell receptor beta chains from one sample in a study of neurological immune-mediated disorders. TCRdb re-derived calls from the 5' RACE reads in MiXCR, one entry per CDR3 protein. The repertoire holds under 85,000 distinct CDR3 sequences, with approximately 10% as singletons. Sequencing was performed on PBMCs. These receptors all come from a man aged 35 to 55 in good health. CDR3s include the opening cysteine and the closing phenylalanine or tryptophan. Each record gives: D gene, clone size, J gene, V gene, CDR3 DNA, CDR3 protein. The D gene is left open where the match is weak. Clone size is stated in some rows and not others, as once, few, many or a class when expanded.

TRBD2 | many | TRBJ2-2 | TRBV9 | TGTGCCAGCAGCTCCGCGGGAGGATACACCGGGGAGCTGTTTTTT | CASSSAGGYTGELFF
TRBD2 | many | TRBJ2-7 | TRBV20-1 | TGCAGTGCTCAGGGACTAGCGGGAGCTCGCCACGAGCAGTACTTC | CSAQGLAGARHEQYF
- | many | TRBJ1-2 | TRBV5-1 | TGCGCCAGCAGCTTGGGACAGGCCTGGGCAGGGGGCTACACCTTC | CASSLGQAWAGGYTF
- | few | TRBJ1-5 | TRBV6-5 | TGTGCCAGCAGCCCTCTAGTCCAAGGAAAGGGTCCCCAGCATTTT | CASSPLVQGKGPQHF
TRBD1 | many | TRBJ2-4 | TRBV7-9 | TGTGCCAGCAGCTTAGACAGGGGATTAGCCAAAAACATTCAGTACTTC | CASSLDRGLAKNIQYF
TRBD1 | few | TRBJ1-1 | TRBV19 | TGTGCCAGTAGTTTAACAGACAGGGGGCTTGAAGCTTTCTTT | CASSLTDRGLEAFF
- | few | TRBJ2-5 | TRBV29-1 | TGCAGCGTTGTAAGGGGGAGGGGCGGCCAAGAGACCCAGTACTTC | CSVVRGRGGQETQYF
TRBD2 | few | TRBJ2-2 | TRBV6-5 | TGTGCCATCCCGGGGGGGACTTCTGGGGAGCTGTTTTTT | CAIPGGTSGELFF
TRBD1 | many | TRBJ2-7 | TRBV7-2 | TGTGCCAGCAGCTTAGGGGCAGGGGGTGGGTACGAGCAGTACTTC | CASSLGAGGGYEQYF
- | many | TRBJ2-5 | TRBV10-2 | TGCGCCTCCTCACCAATGTCGGGTCAAGAGACCCAGTACTTC | CASSPMSGQETQYF
- | many | TRBJ1-4 | TRBV7-2 | TGTGCCAGCAGCCCTTTAGGAAGGGCGAGTAATGAAAAACTGTTTTTT | CASSPLGRASNEKLFF
TRBD1 | many | TRBJ2-7 | TRBV20-1 | TGCAGTCTCTCGAACAGGGGCCACGAGCAGTACTTC | CSLSNRGHEQYF
TRBD2 | few | TRBJ2-3 | TRBV7-3 | TGTGCCAGCAGCCTCGGGGGGGCTTTCACAGATACGCAGTATTTT | CASSLGGAFTDTQYF
TRBD2 | many | TRBJ2-5 | TRBV5-1 | TGCGCCAGCAGCTGGGGGACTAGCGGGAGGGCGAGTCAGGAGACCCAGTACTTC | CASSWGTSGRASQETQYF
- | few | TRBJ2-2 | TRBV29-1 | TGCAGCGTCTGGGCCTTTAGAACCGGGGAGCTGTTTTTT | CSVWAFRTGELFF
TRBD1 | many | TRBJ1-2 | TRBV5-1 | TGCGCCAGCAGCTTAACCGCGACAGGGATCTATGGCTACACCTTC | CASSLTATGIYGYTF
TRBD2 | - | TRBJ2-5 | TRBV29-1 | TGCAGCCCGGGGGGGTACCAAGAGACCCAGTACTTC | CSPGGYQETQYF
- | many | TRBJ1-5 | TRBV10-3 | TGTGCCATCAGTGAGTCACAGGGTCTAGGGCAGCCCCAGCATTTT | CAISESQGLGQPQHF